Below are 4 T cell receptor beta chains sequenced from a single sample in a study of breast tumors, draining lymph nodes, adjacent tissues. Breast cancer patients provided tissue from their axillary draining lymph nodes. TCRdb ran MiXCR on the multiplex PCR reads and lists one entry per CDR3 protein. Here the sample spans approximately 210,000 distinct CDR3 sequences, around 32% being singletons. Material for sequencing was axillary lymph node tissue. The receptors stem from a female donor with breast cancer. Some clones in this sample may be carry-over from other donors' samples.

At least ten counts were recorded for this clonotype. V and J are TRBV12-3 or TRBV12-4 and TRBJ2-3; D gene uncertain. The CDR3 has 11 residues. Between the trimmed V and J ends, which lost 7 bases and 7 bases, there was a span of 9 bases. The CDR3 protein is CASKLSNTQYF. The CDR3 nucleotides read TGTGCCAGCAAGCTTAGCAATACGCAGTATTTT.

This CDR3 reads CASSESGQGYGYTF. CDR3 nucleotide sequence: TGTGCCAGCAGTGAAAGCGGGCAAGGGTATGGCTACACCTTC. The chain employs TRBV25-1 and TRBJ1-2; D is uncertain. V shed 2 bases and J shed 5 bases, with 12 bases lying between them. Germline values: CDR1 MGHDK, CDR2 SYGVNS. This CDR3 has 14 residues.

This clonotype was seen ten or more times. CDR3 in DNA: TGTGCCTGGAGTAGCCCGGGAGGTCTAATTTACGAGCAGTACTTC. It is translated as CAWSSPGGLIYEQYF. The rearrangement links TRBV30 to TRBJ2-7, with 7 positions matching TRBD2. Trimming cost V 2 bases and J 4 bases; bases outside gene matches: 11. This CDR3 has 15 residues. CDR1 and CDR2 from the germline V gene are GTSNPN and SVGIG (reference sequence).

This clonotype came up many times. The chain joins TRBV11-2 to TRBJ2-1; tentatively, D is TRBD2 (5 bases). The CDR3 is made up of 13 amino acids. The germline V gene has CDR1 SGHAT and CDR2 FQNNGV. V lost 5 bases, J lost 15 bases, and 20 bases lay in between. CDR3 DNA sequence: TGTGCCAGCAGCCCCGGCGGGCGTGAGGGTCGGTTCTTC. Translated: CASSPGGREGRFF.